This TCR beta chain was sequenced during a study of blood T cell repertoires in COVID-19. In the study overall: Researchers got acute and convalescent COVID-19 samples from the United States, Italy and Spain. From T cells, B-cell-depleted T cells, or PBMCs came the material, which was cDNA or gDNA.

In the study's own analysis: How many nucleated cells were present was estimated from reference gene primer amplification. Generated by immunoSEQ multiplex PCR, the TCRdb table keeps only in-frame clones and is missing some. V and J calls and clone size are as listed in that table; D and trimming were resolved from the DNA. The repertoire holds 350,000 to 450,000 clones, with about 88% as singletons. Germline V gene data show CDR1 as MNHEY and CDR2 as SVGAGI. CDR3 length: 14 amino acids. V gave up 4 bases and J gave up 3 bases, with 12 bases separating them. This clonotype originated in a human donor in a cohort sampled during active COVID-19. Source material: peripheral blood. The chain joins TRBV6-5 to TRBJ2-5; perhaps TRBD2 as D (6 bases). The CDR3 DNA sequence: TGTGCCAGCAGTTTTATGACTAGTGAAGAGACCCAGTACTTC. Amino acids: CASSFMTSEETQYF.